Listed here are 10 T cell receptor beta chains from one sample, sequenced in a study of shared clonotypes between healthy human individuals. Assay used: immunoSEQ multiplex PCR; TCRdb lists only in-frame clones, some missing. The repertoire holds about 2.1 million clones, with approximately 94% as singletons. In the naive CD8 group, cells lacked CD45RO and were positively selected for CCR7, so terminally differentiated effector memory CD45RA+ cells were left out. Sample: naive CD8+ T cells from PBMCs. All receptors come from a man aged 18 to 30 in good health. Some clones in this sample may be carry-over from other donors' samples.

The gene calls are TRBV19 and TRBJ1-5; TRBD1 is a possible D gene (6 bases). The CDR3 covers 15 residues. CDR1 and CDR2 from the germline V gene are LNHDA and SQIVND (reference sequence). Trimming took off 6 bases at V and 0 bases at J, with 12 bases between the two ends. The CDR3 sequence: CASRWDINSNQPQHF. In DNA form, the CDR3 reads TGTGCCAGTAGGTGGGACATAAATAGCAATCAGCCCCAGCATTTT.

The genes are TRBV5-1 and TRBJ1-1; 8 bases are a match to TRBD1. V trimming: 4 bases; J trimming: 0 bases; junction bases outside the gene matches: 5. This CDR3 has 15 residues. Germline V CDR1 and CDR2: SGHRS, YFSETQ. The CDR3, as DNA: TGCGCCAGCAGCCAAGGGACAGGTTTGAACACTGAAGCTTTCTTT. This codes for CASSQGTGLNTEAFF.

This clone has only one observation. This rearrangement joins TRBV6-5 to TRBJ2-1, with D perhaps being TRBD1 or TRBD2 (5 bases each). Germline values: CDR1 MNHEY, CDR2 SVGAGI. The length of the CDR3 is 16 residues. V was trimmed by 4 bases and J by 7 bases, leaving 20 bases between them. CDR3 residues: CASSLPGPHMGNEQFF. CDR3 sequence (DNA): TGTGCCAGCAGTTTACCGGGACCCCACATGGGAAATGAGCAGTTCTTC.

V gene TRBV13 combines with J gene TRBJ2-7, with TRBD2 identical over 11 bases. J was trimmed by 3 bases and V by 5 bases; bases with no gene match: 9. The CDR3 runs 16 residues. Per germline, CDR1 PRHDT and CDR2 FYEKMQ (reference sequence). CDR3 protein: CASSGPSGRSHYEQYF. As DNA, the CDR3 is TGTGCCAGCAGCGGTCCTAGCGGGAGGTCCCACTACGAGCAGTACTTC.

The chain has TRBV7-9 and TRBJ2-7, with TRBD2 as a possible D gene (5 bases). This CDR3 has 14 residues. V lost 2 bases and J lost 7, with 15 bases in between. From germline, CDR1 is SEHNR and CDR2 FQNEAQ (reference sequence). CDR3 sequence: CASSLSGRLREQYF. CDR3 nucleotide sequence: TGTGCCAGCAGCTTATCGGGCAGACTACGTGAGCAGTACTTC.

The chain has TRBV7-2 and TRBJ2-2; D unresolved. This CDR3 comprises 14 residues. The germline CDR1 and CDR2 sequences are SGHTA and FQGNSA. V shed 2 bases and J shed 6 bases, with 10 bases lying between them. The CDR3 protein is CASSLIGLAGELFF. In DNA form, the CDR3 reads TGTGCCAGCAGCTTAATAGGTCTAGCCGGGGAGCTGTTTTTT. The full variable domain, rest sourced from reference TRBV7-2 and TRBJ2-2, is GAGVSQSPSNKVTEKGKDVELRCDPISGHTALYWYRQSLGQGLEFLIYFQGNSAPDKSGLPSDRFSAERTGGSVSTLTIQRTQQEDSAVYLCASSLIGLAGELFFGEGSRLTVL.

V is TRBV7-2 and J is TRBJ2-2; D tentatively fits TRBD1 or TRBD2 (7 bases each). This CDR3 is 19 amino acids long. Per germline, CDR1 SGHTA and CDR2 FQGNSA. V lost 5 bases and J lost 0, with 22 bases in between. The CDR3 sequence is CASSDGTVRGRANTGELFF. Written as DNA, the CDR3 is TGTGCCAGCAGCGATGGGACAGTACGGGGGAGGGCGAACACCGGGGAGCTGTTTTTT.

This clone occurred a few times. The genes are TRBV12-5 and TRBJ1-4; unclear D gene. The CDR3 is 10 residues long. Trimming shortened V by 11 bases and J by 14 bases, and 15 bases separated the two germline ends. CDR1 LGHNT and CDR2 FRNRAP come from the germline V gene. CDR3 nucleotides: TGTGCTGGGGTCCCTCGAGGGCTGTTTTTT. This codes for CAGVPRGLFF.

The chain is built from TRBV27 and TRBJ1-2; 9 bases are shared with TRBD1. CDR1 and CDR2 from the germline V gene are MNHEY and SMNVEV (reference sequence). V lost 5 bases and J lost 1; bases outside the gene matches: 5. This CDR3 spans 15 amino acids. CDR3 in amino acids: CASSAWDRVNYGYTF. Written as DNA, the CDR3 is TGTGCCAGCAGTGCCTGGGACAGGGTTAACTATGGCTACACCTTC.

The chain links TRBV19 to TRBJ1-2; D is perhaps TRBD1 (6 bases). The length of the CDR3 is 15 residues. Looked up from germline, CDR1 is LNHDA and CDR2 is SQIVND (reference sequence). The ends were cut back, 5 bases at V and 3 bases at J, with 16 bases in the middle. CDR3 nucleotides: TGTGCCAGTAGTGGATACAGGGAAGTAGACTATGGCTACACCTTC. Residues: CASSGYREVDYGYTF.